This T cell receptor (beta chain) was documented in a study of blood T cells in healthy people across ages (dated by TCRdb to between 2014 and 2016). At the level of the whole study: In model experiments, template switching captured about one uniquely barcoded TCR beta cDNA molecule for every two T cells. For two donors (one aged 18 to 29 and one aged 80 or older), the study analyzed two additional independent replicas of 1 million unique cDNA reads from the same blood draw. To avoid experimental bias, donors of different ages were distributed randomly across sequencing lanes. The donors were split into four age groups: young (average 16 years), middle-aged (roughly 39), aged (more than 60) and long-lived (about 82). The study measured age-related changes in TCR beta repertoire diversity using deep sequencing normalized with unique cDNA molecular identifiers. The paper as a whole reports these results and caveats: Observed TCR beta diversity correlated strongly with the percentage of naive T cells measured by flow cytometry. Conclusive comparison of naive and antigen-experienced compartments was prevented by the profiling of bulk unsorted PBMCs. Compared with the aged group, the long-lived group had more naive CD4+ T cells, fewer expanded clones and increased TCR diversity, suggesting age selection. Total diversity estimates from one million sequenced T cells were considered lower bounds and underestimates. Because the CMV infection status of the donors was unknown, age-related changes in expanded clonotypes may potentially have been confounded. Observed TCR beta diversity per million T cells fell roughly linearly with age, and a significant reduction was already apparent by age roughly 40.

In its sample, this clonotype was seen many times. Its cognate antigen has yet to be identified. The record has no base qualities; no much larger clone is one base away. Libraries were built with 5' RACE. TCRdb records Illumina HiSeq 2500 as the sequencer. A second roughly 7 to 11 cycle PCR used a sample-barcoded 5' primer and a J-beta primer mix. A unique molecular identifier was introduced onto each TCR beta cDNA molecule by a template-switch 5' adaptor carrying 12 random nucleotides. Each sample yielded at least 2.5 million CDR3-containing paired-end reads. First-strand cDNA synthesis was performed from all RNA using the Mint cDNA synthesis kit, with priming by a TRBC-specific oligonucleotide. All cDNA was treated with uracil-DNA glycosylase and then went through a first 18-cycle PCR with the universal primers M1SS and BC2_uni_R. Processing in the source paper ran as follows. Each sample was normalized by randomly selecting 1 million high-quality reads, each carrying a distinct molecular identifier. Instead of being binned into consensus sequences, reads that shared molecular identifiers were thrown out. MiTCR, with a Q25 quality threshold and the strictest error-elimination algorithm, was used for CDR3 identification, clonotype clustering and error correction. A nonparametric unseen species model using Euler transformation provided a lower-bound estimate of total TCR beta diversity. TCRdb took the public reads, trimmed them with fastp at Q25, ran MiXCR for clone calling and kept in-frame beta chains. Rows are combined by CDR3 protein, so each entry shows the most common genes and DNA. It is TCRdb's table, rather than the study itself, that gives the V and J calls and clone size. Here the sample has just under 750,000 distinct CDR3 sequences; over 20% occur a single time. Clones ranked in the top ten supply about 22% of the sample.

The donors were some 36 Caucasian individuals from Russia, aged roughly 6 to 100 years, who were systemically healthy. Each donor gave 8.5 to 10 milliliters of peripheral blood, collected into EDTA-treated Vacutainer tubes. Ficoll-Paque density-gradient centrifugation was used to isolate PBMCs, with at least 6.5 million per sample. Total RNA was extracted from PBMCs with Trizol reagent, with at least 5.5 micrograms obtained per sample. For every donor, an aliquot of PBMCs went through flow cytometry to measure the percentages of naive CD45RAhigh/CD27high T cells. From a lookup of the germline V gene (reference sequence), CDR1 and CDR2 are MNHNY and SVGAGI. V is reduced by 8 bases and J by 4 bases, leaving a spacing of 12 bases between them. Measured from the cysteine to the valine, the CDR3 is 12 residues long. The DNA shown is the 36-base CDR3, in frame from base 1.

Sequenced: blood. Recombination connected TRBV6-6 to TRBJ2-7, with the D call tentatively TRBD1 or TRBD2, each fitting 6 bases. This receptor was taken from a man between 65 and 85 years old in good health. The CDR3 region has the sequence CASRGLKYEQYV. The DNA reads as follows: TGTGCCAGCCGGGGGCTGAAGTACGAGCAGTACGTC.